The 23 T cell receptor beta chains in this list originate from one sample, sequenced in a study of T cell responses to AZD1222 COVID-19 vaccine. Here immunoSEQ multiplex PCR was the method, and the copy in TCRdb shows in-frame clones only, minus some. The profile covers tens of thousands of clones, with roughly 83% appearing a single time and over 15% taken by the ten largest. Sequenced here: peripheral blood, sampled 28 days after the second AZD1222 dose. The receptors here all came from an adult who received the AZD1222 COVID-19 vaccine.

This clone appeared once. The V call is TRBV9, the J call TRBJ2-2; 8 nucleotides align to TRBD1. This CDR3 spans 14 amino acids. Germline assignment: CDR1 SGDLS and CDR2 YYNGEE. V lost 7 bases and J lost 0; bases outside the gene matches: 2. The CDR3: CASGQGPNTGELFF. For the CDR3, the DNA is TGTGCCAGCGGACAGGGCCCGAACACCGGGGAGCTGTTTTTT. Based on the CDR3 plus reference TRBV9 and TRBJ2-2, the full variable domain is DSGVTQTPKHLITATGQRVTLRCSPRSGDLSVYWYQQSLDQGLQFLIQYYNGEERAKGNILERFSAQQFPDLHSELNLSSLELGDSALYFCASGQGPNTGELFFGEGSRLTVL.

V and J are TRBV28 and TRBJ1-5; D ambiguous. Looked up from germline, CDR1 is MDHEN and CDR2 is SYDVKM. V lost 8 bases to trimming and J lost 7 bases, with 12 bases between them. The length of the CDR3 is 12 residues. As DNA, the CDR3 is TGTGCCAGCGCTTCAGGAAACCAGCCCCAGCATTTT. Protein sequence: CASASGNQPQHF.

V usage is TRBV10-2 and J usage is TRBJ2-3; maybe TRBD2 (6 bases). This CDR3 contains 15 residues. Germline V CDR1 and CDR2: WSHSY, SAAADI. Trimming took 8 bases from V and 2 from J, leaving 17 bases between them. The CDR3 region has the DNA TGCGCCAGCGGTCGGGGTACGGGGGACACAGATACGCAGTATTTT. As protein: CASGRGTGDTDTQYF.

This clone was counted a few times. The gene calls are TRBV9 and TRBJ2-7; 7 bases map to TRBD2. This CDR3 spans 14 amino acids. The V gene end was trimmed by 5 bases and the J gene end by 0 bases; junction bases not matched to a gene: 5. Germline V gene sequence: CDR1 SGDLS, CDR2 YYNGEE. CDR3 residues: CASSREGSSYEQYF. CDR3 sequence (DNA): TGTGCCAGCAGTAGGGAGGGAAGCTCCTACGAGCAGTACTTC.

The chain uses TRBV19 and TRBJ1-3; perhaps TRBD1 as D (6 bases). Trimming stripped 5 bases from V and 0 bases from J, with 14 bases between. This CDR3 is 16 amino acids long. Germline CDR1 LNHDA, CDR2 SQIVND (reference sequence). This CDR3 reads CASSAQGRNSGNTIYF. DNA of the CDR3: TGTGCCAGTAGTGCACAGGGTAGGAACTCTGGAAACACCATATATTTT.

The chain employs TRBV5-5 and TRBJ1-1; 7 nucleotides match TRBD1. Germline CDR1 SGHKS, CDR2 YYEKEE (reference sequence). This CDR3 is 13 amino acids long. The junction had 5 bases not matched to a gene; V was cut back by 1 base and J by 8 bases. As DNA, the CDR3 is TGTGCCAGCAGCTTGCCCGGGACAGTGGAAGCTTTCTTT. It specifies CASSLPGTVEAFF.

This chain joins TRBV7-2 and TRBJ2-3; TRBD2 aligns across 8 bases. The germline V gene encodes CDR1 SGHTA and CDR2 FQGNSA. Losses at the gene ends were 5 bases for V and 4 bases for J; bases not matched to a gene: 14. This CDR3 comprises 17 residues. The chain's CDR3 is CASSRLKLAEGPDTQYF. Written as DNA, the CDR3 is TGTGCCAGCAGCCGTCTAAAACTAGCGGAGGGGCCAGATACGCAGTATTTT.

The gene calls are TRBV13 and TRBJ1-6, with 7 bases aligning to TRBD1. The CDR3 consists of 15 residues. Germline V gene lookup returns CDR1 PRHDT and CDR2 FYEKMQ (reference sequence). Losses at the gene ends were 2 bases for V and 7 bases for J; bases not matched to a gene: 5. CDR3: CASSLSGRGNSPLHF. The CDR3, as DNA: TGTGCCAGCAGCTTAAGCGGCAGGGGGAATTCACCCCTCCACTTT.

The V call is TRBV12-3 or TRBV12-4, the J call TRBJ1-2; D gene ambiguous. Deletions cut 0 bases from V and 5 bases from J, with 1 base between. This CDR3 spans 11 amino acids. CDR3 protein: CASSLAYGYTF. Here the CDR3 DNA reads TGTGCCAGCAGTTTAGCTTATGGCTACACCTTC.

The chain has TRBV19 and TRBJ1-5, with TRBD1 as a possible D gene (5 bases). The V gene's germline CDR1 is LNHDA and CDR2 SQIVND (reference sequence). This CDR3 is 15 amino acids long. V was pared by 10 bases and J by 9 bases, with 25 bases between. Here the CDR3 DNA reads TGTGCCATTGCCCCTGGGGGGTTCGGGCATCCGCCCCAGCATTTT. Protein sequence: CAIAPGGFGHPPQHF.

V gene TRBV6-5 combines with J gene TRBJ2-7; D ambiguous. Per germline, CDR1 MNHEY and CDR2 SVGAGI. Trimming pared 2 bases from V and 7 bases from J, leaving 15 bases between. The CDR3 has 14 amino acids. The CDR3 sequence is CASSYVTSLWEQYF. The DNA of the CDR3 is TGTGCCAGCAGTTACGTAACTTCCCTATGGGAGCAGTACTTC.

The CDR3 bases are TGTGCCAGCAGTCCGACAGGGGGCTTGCGACAGTACTTC. This translates into CASSPTGGLRQYF. The rearrangement joins TRBV12-3 or TRBV12-4 to TRBJ2-7; 10 positions agree with TRBD1. This CDR3 has 13 amino acids. Trimming removed 5 bases from V and 10 bases from J; junction bases left unmatched: 8.

This clone has a handful of counts. This chain uses TRBV5-4 with TRBJ2-3, with 7 bases identical to TRBD2. The ends lost 3 bases at V and 4 bases at J; junction bases unmatched: 5. The CDR3 runs to 14 residues. Looked up from germline, CDR1 is SGHNT and CDR2 is YYREEE (reference sequence). CDR3 sequence: CASSSRDYSDTQYF. CDR3 nucleotide sequence: TGTGCCAGCAGCTCCCGGGACTATTCAGATACGCAGTATTTT. Supplemented by reference TRBV5-4 and TRBJ2-3, the full variable domain reads ETGVTQSPTHLIKTRGQQVTLRCSSQSGHNTVSWYQQALGQGPQFIFQYYREEENGRGNFPPRFSGLQFPNYSSELNVNALELDDSALYLCASSSRDYSDTQYFGPGTRLTVL.

This chain joins TRBV7-2 and TRBJ2-4; the D call may be TRBD1 or TRBD2 (6 bases each). Germline assignment: CDR1 SGHTA and CDR2 FQGNSA. CDR3 length: 17 residues. The germline V and J ends were trimmed by 0 bases and 0 bases, with 12 bases remaining between them. The CDR3 spells CASSLARGQIAKNIQYF. The CDR3 nucleotides are TGTGCCAGCAGCTTAGCGCGGGGACAAATAGCCAAAAACATTCAGTACTTC.

The V gene is TRBV2, the J gene TRBJ2-3, with TRBD1 as a possible D gene (5 bases). Germline V gene lookup returns CDR1 SNHLY and CDR2 FYNNEI. The V gene lost 0 bases and the J gene lost 2 bases, with 12 bases spanning the gap. The CDR3 sequence is 16 residues long. The DNA for the CDR3 is TGTGCCAGCAGTGAAGCCCAGGCAGGGTACACAGATACGCAGTATTTT. Amino acid sequence: CASSEAQAGYTDTQYF.

The chain uses TRBV11-3 and TRBJ2-3, with 7 bases matching TRBD1. The CDR3 covers 17 residues. The germline gives CDR1 SGHNT, CDR2 YENEEA. V was clipped by 1 base and J by 4 bases; unmatched bases: 11. The CDR3 DNA reads TGTGCCAGCAGCTTAGCGACAGGGTTTCTAGCCCCAGATACGCAGTATTTT. This encodes CASSLATGFLAPDTQYF.

This sequence joins TRBV5-8 and TRBJ1-3; D is perhaps TRBD1 (6 bases). Germline assignment: CDR1 SGHTS and CDR2 YDEGEE. V dropped 4 bases and J dropped 0 bases, with 11 bases sitting between them. The CDR3 has 15 amino acids. The CDR3 reads CASSKGESSGNTIYF. The CDR3 DNA is TGTGCCAGCAGCAAGGGGGAAAGCTCTGGAAACACCATATATTTT.

The chain links TRBV6-5 to TRBJ1-6, with a tentative D call TRBD1 (5 bases). Trimming shortened V by 8 bases and J by 8 bases, and 13 bases separated the two germline ends. This CDR3 has 13 residues. Germline values: CDR1 MNHEY, CDR2 SVGAGI. The CDR3: CASCPGLHSPLHF. The CDR3 DNA follows: TGTGCCAGCTGCCCAGGGCTTCATTCACCCCTCCACTTT.

In nucleotides, the CDR3 is TGTGCCAGCAGTTACGCTGGACACTTAGCCTATGGCTACACCTTC. Its protein is CASSYAGHLAYGYTF. The chain links TRBV6-5 to TRBJ1-2; tentative D call: TRBD1 (5 bases). This CDR3 comprises 15 residues. Trimming pared 2 bases from V and 4 bases from J, leaving 14 bases between. The germline V gene encodes CDR1 MNHEY and CDR2 SVGAGI.

The genes are TRBV2 and TRBJ1-1; D gene uncertain. Per germline, CDR1 SNHLY and CDR2 FYNNEI. This CDR3 has 13 residues. V lost 9 bases and J lost 0, with 11 bases in between. The CDR3 DNA follows: TGTGCCAGGAACCCCGGAGTGAACACTGAAGCTTTCTTT. Protein: CARNPGVNTEAFF.

The chain uses TRBV10-3 and TRBJ1-4; D is perhaps TRBD1 (5 bases). Trimming removed 7 bases from V and 8 bases from J, with 14 bases in between. The CDR3 spans 13 residues. Germline V lookup: CDR1 ENHRY, CDR2 SYGVKD. The CDR3 spells CAIKQAKEEKLFF. The CDR3 DNA reads TGTGCCATCAAACAGGCAAAAGAGGAAAAACTGTTTTTT.

The genes are TRBV7-2 and TRBJ2-1; D unclear. This CDR3 has 16 amino acids. The germline V and J ends were trimmed by 5 bases and 4 bases, with 18 bases remaining between them. CDR1 is SGHTA, CDR2 FQGNSA, per germline. CDR3 DNA: TGTGCCAGCAGCCTCAGTTGGTCCTTGGGGTACAATGAGCAGTTCTTC. Its translation is CASSLSWSLGYNEQFF.

The chain couples TRBV5-4 to TRBJ2-7, with TRBD1 identical over 8 bases. Per germline, CDR1 SGHNT and CDR2 YYREEE (reference sequence). J was trimmed by 5 bases and V by 3 bases; bases with no gene match: 4. This CDR3 has 13 amino acids. The CDR3 spells CASSSRGRDEQYF. CDR3 bases: TGTGCCAGCAGCTCCAGGGGGCGGGACGAGCAGTACTTC. The whole variable domain, filled in from reference TRBV5-4 and TRBJ2-7, reads ETGVTQSPTHLIKTRGQQVTLRCSSQSGHNTVSWYQQALGQGPQFIFQYYREEENGRGNFPPRFSGLQFPNYSSELNVNALELDDSALYLCASSSRGRDEQYFGPGTRLTVT.